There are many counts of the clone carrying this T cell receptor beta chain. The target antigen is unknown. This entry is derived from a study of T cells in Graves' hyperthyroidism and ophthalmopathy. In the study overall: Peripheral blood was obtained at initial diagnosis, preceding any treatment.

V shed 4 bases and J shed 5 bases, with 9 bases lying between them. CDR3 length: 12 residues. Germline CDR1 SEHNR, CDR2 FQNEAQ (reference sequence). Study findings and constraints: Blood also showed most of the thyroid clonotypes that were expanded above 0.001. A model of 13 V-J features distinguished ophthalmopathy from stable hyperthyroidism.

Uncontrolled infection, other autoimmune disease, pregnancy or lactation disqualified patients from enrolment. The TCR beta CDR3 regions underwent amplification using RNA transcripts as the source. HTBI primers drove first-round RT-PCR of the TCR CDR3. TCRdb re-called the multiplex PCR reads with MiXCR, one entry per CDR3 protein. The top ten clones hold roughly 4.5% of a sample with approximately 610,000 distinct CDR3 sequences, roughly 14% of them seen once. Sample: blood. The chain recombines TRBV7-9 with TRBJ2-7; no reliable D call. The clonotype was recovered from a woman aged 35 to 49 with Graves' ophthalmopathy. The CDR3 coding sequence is TGTGCCAGCAGCTCGGAGTGGAACGAGCAGTACTTC. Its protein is CASSSEWNEQYF.